This T cell receptor beta chain was recorded in a study of cytomegalovirus exposure and HLA in healthy donors. A remark on this clone: Antigen unknown.

The PCR contained 60 Vbeta and 13 Jbeta primers. Sequencing used immunoSEQ multiplex PCR; TCRdb keeps in-frame clones, though not all of them. The sample yields about 140,000 clones, roughly 80% seen once. Study-wide points: Using the classifier, cytomegalovirus status was reportedly diagnosed with high specificity and sensitivity. As a later analysis showed, a missense DCLRE1C variant was linked to trimming of TCR beta V- and J-genes.

Germline CDR1 reads SGDLS; CDR2 reads YYNGEE. This CDR3 has 14 residues. V trimming: 4 bases; J trimming: 3 bases; junction bases outside the gene matches: 5. The sequence was obtained from a man in his forties or fifties in good health and CMV-seronegative. The rearrangement joins TRBV9 to TRBJ2-7; TRBD1 matches at 9 bases. Sample: PBMCs. The CDR3 loop is CASSPQDRGYEQYF. As DNA, the CDR3 is TGTGCCAGCAGCCCACAGGACAGGGGCTACGAGCAGTACTTC.